This TCR beta chain was retrieved from a study of blood T cells in healthy people across ages. General observations from the study: Older individuals had lower TCR beta diversity per million T cells (the decline was roughly linear).

PCR was performed a second time for about 7 to 11 cycles using a sample-barcoded 5' primer and a J-beta primer mix. TCRdb re-derived calls from the 5' RACE reads in MiXCR, one entry per CDR3 protein. The sample carries hundreds of thousands of distinct CDR3 sequences, about 42% recorded once. Remarks on this clonotype: Its antigen is undetermined.

The CDR3 totals 16 residues. With V trimmed by 1 base and J by 2 bases, 6 bases remained unmatched. The germline CDR1 and CDR2 sequences are SEHNR and FQNEAQ (reference sequence). This clonotype was sampled from a woman aged 60-70 years in good health. The genes are TRBV7-9 and TRBJ2-7; TRBD2 matches at 9 bases. Input material: blood. The CDR3 DNA reads TGTGCCAGCAGCTTAGATCGACTAGCGGATGCCTACGAGCAGTACTTC. The encoded protein is CASSLDRLADAYEQYF.